Following are 27 T cell receptor beta chains from one sample sequenced in a study of graft-versus-host responses after intestinal transplantation (dated by TCRdb to the early 2020s). Library generation was performed with the immunoSEQ multiplex PCR assay. As stored in TCRdb, this immuneACCESS dataset retains in-frame rearrangements with V and J assigned. A fraction of the clones does not appear; measured against another copy, unresolved V genes explain less than half of the discrepancy, and the remainder lacks a known reason. In all, the sample holds tens of thousands of clones, and roughly 93% of those were seen once. Jointly, the top ten make up under 7.5% of the sample. Sample: PBMCs, taken around 820 days after a first intestinal transplant, on the day of a second. The receptor source for this set is a human patient who received an intestinal transplant, so some T cells may come from the graft donor.

The chain is built from TRBV29-1 and TRBJ2-7; weak D call: TRBD1 (5 bases). Per the germline V gene, CDR1 is SQVTM and CDR2 is ANQGSEA. V gave up 0 bases and J gave up 4 bases, with 13 bases separating them. This CDR3 region has 14 residues. DNA for the CDR3: TGCAGCGTTGAAGATGGGGCCAGAAGATACGAGCAGTACTTC. Translating it yields CSVEDGARRYEQYF.

The chain couples TRBV6-6 to TRBJ1-3, with D possibly matching TRBD1 (5 bases). The CDR3 loop spans 13 amino acids. The V gene lost 4 bases and the J gene lost 4 bases, with 8 bases spanning the gap. CDR1 is MNHNY, CDR2 SVGAGI, per germline (reference sequence). As DNA, the CDR3 is TGTGCCAGCAGTTTGGCAGGGGGAAACACCATATATTTT. Translating gives CASSLAGGNTIYF.

The chain uses TRBV6-1 and TRBJ2-7, with 7 bases that match TRBD1. V lost 10 bases to trimming and J lost 2 bases; unmatched junction nucleotides: 8. Germline V CDR1 and CDR2: MNHNS, SASEGT. This CDR3 is 13 amino acids long. This chain's CDR3 is CATEGAITYEQYF. The CDR3 nucleotides read TGTGCCACCGAGGGGGCAATCACCTACGAGCAGTACTTC.

The chain recombines TRBV4-2 with TRBJ1-5; TRBD1 is a possible D gene (5 bases). This CDR3 spans 13 amino acids. V lost 4 bases, J lost 6 bases, and 10 bases lay in between. Germline lookup yields CDR1 LGHNA and CDR2 YNFKEQ. CDR3 region: CASSPPGVQPQHF. The CDR3, as DNA: TGTGCCAGCAGCCCCCCGGGGGTTCAGCCCCAGCATTTT.

The table lists this clone with a count of one. The CDR3 nucleotides read TGTGCCAGCAGCGCTCAGGGTTCAGGCGAGCAGTACTTC. Its protein is CASSAQGSGEQYF. The chain couples TRBV9 to TRBJ2-7; D might be TRBD1 (5 bases). V gave up 3 bases and J gave up 6 bases, with 13 bases separating them. Per the germline V gene, CDR1 is SGDLS and CDR2 is YYNGEE. The CDR3 covers 13 residues.

The chain carries TRBV28 and TRBJ2-5, with 8 bases lining up with TRBD2. The germline V gene has CDR1 MDHEN and CDR2 SYDVKM. The length of the CDR3 is 15 residues. V shed 5 bases and J 5 bases; nucleotides not matched to a gene: 10. Here the CDR3 reads CASSLPERGGETQYF. In nucleotides, the CDR3 is TGTGCCAGCAGTCTACCCGAACGGGGGGGTGAGACCCAGTACTTC.

This clone was detected a few times. The genes are TRBV6-1 and TRBJ2-2; D may be TRBD1 or TRBD2 (5 bases each). Germline loops: CDR1 MNHNS, CDR2 SASEGT. The CDR3 has 16 residues. Trimming left V 3 bases short and J 7 bases short, with 18 bases between. The DNA for the CDR3 is TGTGCCAGCAGTGATATACTGGGGGAAAGGGGCGGGGAGCTGTTTTTT. Residues: CASSDILGERGGELFF.

The chain couples TRBV9 to TRBJ1-1; possibly TRBD1 for D (6 bases). CDR3 length: 13 amino acids. Germline CDR1 is SGDLS and CDR2 is YYNGEE. Trimming removed 3 bases from V and 3 bases from J, with 9 bases in between. In DNA form, the CDR3 reads TGTGCCAGCAGCGAGGGGACATACACTGAAGCTTTCTTT. Amino acids: CASSEGTYTEAFF.

This chain uses TRBV4-3 with TRBJ2-7, with D unclear. V lost 1 base, J lost 3 bases, and 7 bases lay in between. CDR1 LGHNA and CDR2 YSLEER come from the germline V gene. The CDR3 consists of 13 residues. CDR3 sequence reads: CASSQVEVYEQYF. The CDR3 bases are TGCGCCAGCAGCCAAGTCGAGGTCTACGAGCAGTACTTC.

This rearrangement joins TRBV4-2 to TRBJ2-4; TRBD2 matches 7 bases. CDR1 LGHNA and CDR2 YNFKEQ come from the germline V gene. V lost 5 bases, J lost 7 bases, and 5 bases stayed unmatched. CDR3 length: 13 residues. The CDR3 spells CASSGRGGNIQYF. The CDR3 nucleotides are TGTGCCAGCAGCGGGAGGGGAGGGAACATTCAGTACTTC.

The chain employs TRBV5-1 and TRBJ1-3, with a possible D match to TRBD1 (6 bases). This CDR3 spans 14 amino acids. Trimming stripped 0 bases from V and 4 bases from J, with 8 bases between. From germline, CDR1 is SGHRS and CDR2 YFSETQ. CDR3 sequence: CASSLGDRGNTIYF. The CDR3 nucleotides read TGCGCCAGCAGCTTGGGTGACAGGGGAAACACCATATATTTT.

The chain employs TRBV7-3 and TRBJ2-3; 8 bases fit TRBD2. Germline V gene sequence: CDR1 SGHTA, CDR2 FQGTGA. With V trimmed by 3 bases and J by 4 bases, 3 bases remained unmatched. The CDR3 runs 14 residues. CDR3 sequence (DNA): TGTGCCAGCAGCTTGGGCGGGAGGTCAGATACGCAGTATTTT. Its protein product is CASSLGGRSDTQYF.

This rearrangement joins TRBV2 to TRBJ2-7, with 7 bases matching TRBD1. Germline CDR1 is SNHLY and CDR2 is FYNNEI. CDR3 length: 16 residues. The V gene end was trimmed by 3 bases and the J gene end by 6 bases; junction bases not matched to a gene: 14. This CDR3 is CASSDPGQRLSCEQYF. Here the CDR3 DNA reads TGTGCCAGCAGTGACCCGGGACAGAGGCTTTCTTGCGAGCAGTACTTC.

The DNA of the CDR3 is TGTGCCAGTAGTATCCTCCCTCCCACTGGGGCCAACGTCCTGACTTTC. It encodes CASSILPPTGANVLTF. The chain carries TRBV19 and TRBJ2-6; D remains ambiguous. The V gene's germline CDR1 is LNHDA and CDR2 SQIVND (reference sequence). CDR3 size: 16 residues. With 3 bases removed from V and 2 bases from J, the gap between germline ends came to 11 bases.

This rearrangement joins TRBV5-1 to TRBJ1-5; no clear D. This CDR3 contains 13 residues. V was clipped by 4 bases and J by 6 bases, with 11 bases between them. In germline, CDR1 is SGHRS, CDR2 YFSETQ. The CDR3 sequence is CASSDGQAQPQHF. The CDR3 DNA reads as TGCGCCAGCAGCGACGGGCAGGCTCAGCCCCAGCATTTT.

This clone is a singleton in its sample. This chain connects TRBV10-1 to TRBJ2-3; 7 bases agree with TRBD1. The CDR3 sequence is 15 residues long. Per germline, CDR1 WNHNN and CDR2 SYGVQD (reference sequence). With 3 bases clipped from V and 0 bases from J, the junction kept 3 bases outside the gene matches. Written as DNA, the CDR3 is TGCGCCAGCAGTGACCAGGGGGTGAGCACAGATACGCAGTATTTT. This sequence encodes CASSDQGVSTDTQYF.

The chain couples TRBV28 to TRBJ2-3; D ambiguous. Deletions cut 8 bases from V and 6 bases from J, with 21 bases between. The CDR3 length is 15 residues. Germline V gives CDR1 MDHEN, CDR2 SYDVKM. In DNA, the CDR3 is TGTGCCAGCGGTCTCCTCTTGGCCTTTGCTGATACGCAGTATTTT. It translates to CASGLLLAFADTQYF.

This clone showed up just a few times. The gene calls are TRBV5-5 and TRBJ1-1, with no clear D. Between the trimmed V and J ends, which lost 0 bases and 4 bases, there was a span of 7 bases. This CDR3 comprises 13 residues. The germline V gene encodes CDR1 SGHKS and CDR2 YYEKEE (reference sequence). CDR3 DNA: TGTGCCAGCAGCTTGGGACACTCCACTGAAGCTTTCTTT. Protein: CASSLGHSTEAFF.

The J gene is TRBJ1-1, the V gene TRBV5-1; TRBD1 is a possible D gene (5 bases). Germline V gene data show CDR1 as SGHRS and CDR2 as YFSETQ. The CDR3 is made up of 14 amino acids. Trimming took off 3 bases at V and 0 bases at J, with 9 bases between the two ends. CDR3: CASSYQGVNTEAFF. The CDR3 DNA reads as TGCGCCAGCAGCTATCAGGGCGTGAACACTGAAGCTTTCTTT. Based on the CDR3 plus reference TRBV5-1 and TRBJ1-1, the full variable domain is KAGVTQTPRYLIKTRGQQVTLSCSPISGHRSVSWYQQTPGQGLQFLFEYFSETQRNKGNFPGRFSGRQFSNSRSEMNVSTLELGDSALYLCASSYQGVNTEAFFGQGTRLTVV.

This rearrangement joins TRBV5-6 to TRBJ2-3, with a weak D call TRBD1 (6 bases). This CDR3 comprises 16 residues. The V end was cut by 0 bases, the J end by 4 bases, with 15 bases between. Germline lookup yields CDR1 SGHDT and CDR2 YYEEEE. The CDR3 is CASSLAGRGASDTQYF. In nucleotides, the CDR3 is TGTGCCAGCAGCTTGGCGGGCAGGGGTGCATCAGATACGCAGTATTTT.

The chain employs TRBV30 and TRBJ2-6, with D possibly TRBD1 on 5 matching bases. The V gene lost 2 bases and the J gene lost 0 bases, with 8 bases spanning the gap. The CDR3 is 15 amino acids. The germline CDR1 and CDR2 sequences are GTSNPN and SVGIG (reference sequence). The CDR3: CAWSNQGSGANVLTF. For the CDR3, the DNA is TGTGCCTGGAGTAACCAGGGCTCTGGGGCCAACGTCCTGACTTTC. Supplemented by reference TRBV30 and TRBJ2-6, the full variable domain reads SQTIHQWPATLVQPVGSPLSLECTVEGTSNPNLYWYRQAAGRGLQLLFYSVGIGQISSEVPQNLSASRPQDRQFILSSKKLLLSDSGFYLCAWSNQGSGANVLTFGAGSRLTVL.

This clone was recorded once. This chain uses TRBV6-5 with TRBJ1-4, with D possibly matching TRBD1 (5 bases). The germline V gene has CDR1 MNHEY and CDR2 SVGAGI. The CDR3 totals 14 residues. Trimming pared 9 bases from V and 2 bases from J, leaving 13 bases between. The CDR3 loop is CASKQDPTNEKLFF. CDR3 bases: TGTGCCAGTAAACAGGACCCTACTAATGAAAAACTGTTTTTT.

The chain carries TRBV18 and TRBJ1-1; D gene uncertain. CDR3 length equals 14 residues. Per germline, CDR1 KGHSH and CDR2 LQKENI. V was pared by 8 bases and J by 4 bases, with 17 bases between. The CDR3 region has the DNA TGTGCCAGCGCGAGGTGGGGTGAGGGCACTGAAGCTTTCTTT. Its protein product is CASARWGEGTEAFF.

The chain uses TRBV9 and TRBJ1-4; TRBD1 is a possible D gene (5 bases). CDR3 length: 15 residues. V dropped 0 bases and J dropped 7 bases, with 13 bases sitting between them. The germline V gene has CDR1 SGDLS and CDR2 YYNGEE. The CDR3 DNA follows: TGTGCCAGCAGCGTAGATCCCAGGGTAACTGAAAAACTGTTTTTT. Amino acid sequence: CASSVDPRVTEKLFF. Full variable domain (remainder filled in from reference TRBV9 and TRBJ1-4): DSGVTQTPKHLITATGQRVTLRCSPRSGDLSVYWYQQSLDQGLQFLIQYYNGEERAKGNILERFSAQQFPDLHSELNLSSLELGDSALYFCASSVDPRVTEKLFFGSGTQLSVL.

The gene calls are TRBV29-1 and TRBJ2-1; D is undetermined. Germline V gives CDR1 SQVTM, CDR2 ANQGSEA. V lost 2 bases and J 6 bases, leaving 5 bases between the germline ends. This CDR3 contains 11 residues. The CDR3 protein is CSVESSNEQFF. Here the CDR3 DNA reads TGCAGCGTTGAAAGCAGCAATGAGCAGTTCTTC.

This chain joins TRBV6-5 and TRBJ2-1; D perhaps matches TRBD2 (5 bases). The CDR3 has 15 residues. V was cut by 0 bases and J by 0 bases, with 6 bases left in between. Germline CDR1 reads MNHEY; CDR2 reads SVGAGI. CDR3 DNA: TGTGCCAGCAGTTACTCAGGGAGCTCCTACAATGAGCAGTTCTTC. Amino acid sequence: CASSYSGSSYNEQFF.

This clone was counted once. The chain employs TRBV5-1 and TRBJ2-3; maybe TRBD2 (5 bases). Germline V gene sequence: CDR1 SGHRS, CDR2 YFSETQ. The CDR3 is 14 amino acids. With 5 bases removed from V and 6 bases from J, the gap between germline ends came to 16 bases. CDR3 DNA: TGCGCCAGCAGTGTCGGAGGTCTGGGGGATACGCAGTATTTT. Translated: CASSVGGLGDTQYF.